This is a list of T cell receptor beta chains from one sample in a study of T-cell memory formation after mild COVID-19. Using its own MiXCR run on the 5' RACE reads, TCRdb lists one record per CDR3 protein. Of approximately 560,000 distinct CDR3 sequences listed, roughly 17% were seen once; the top ten hold about 8.1%. Sequencing input: PBMCs or a T cell subset sorted from them (not recorded which). Receptors were obtained from an adult woman who had mild COVID-19 (a few samples of this study predate the infection). Cell type and time point are not known. Both conserved end residues are part of each CDR3. Fields, in order: clone size, D gene, V gene, J gene, CDR3 DNA, CDR3 protein. D genes are given only for firm matches. Size tells how often a clone was seen (once, few, many) or the class of an expanded clone, and some rows leave it out.

clone size: few
D gene: .
V gene: TRBV12-3/TRBV12-4
J gene: TRBJ1-2
CDR3 DNA: TGTGCCAGCAGCTCCAGGTCTGGGTATGGCTACACCTTC
CDR3 protein: CASSSRSGYGYTF

clone size: .
D gene: TRBD2
V gene: TRBV12-3/TRBV12-4
J gene: TRBJ2-7
CDR3 DNA: TGTGCCAGCAGTTTAGCGGGACTAGGACTCTACGAGCAGTACTTC
CDR3 protein: CASSLAGLGLYEQYF

clone size: few
D gene: .
V gene: TRBV9
J gene: TRBJ2-3
CDR3 DNA: TGTGCCAGCACCGTCGGGGGTAGCACAGATACGCAGTATTTT
CDR3 protein: CASTVGGSTDTQYF

clone size: few
D gene: .
V gene: TRBV14
J gene: TRBJ2-1
CDR3 DNA: TGTGCCAGCCGAGCGACGGCTTACAATGAGCAGTTCTTC
CDR3 protein: CASRATAYNEQFF

clone size: .
D gene: .
V gene: TRBV27
J gene: TRBJ1-5
CDR3 DNA: TGTGCCAGCAGTTTATTTTTTGGTCAGCCCCAGCATTTT
CDR3 protein: CASSLFFGQPQHF

clone size: .
D gene: .
V gene: TRBV5-6
J gene: TRBJ1-1
CDR3 DNA: TGTGCCAGCAGCTTTTTCCGGAGGGTGAACACTGAAGCTTTCTTT
CDR3 protein: CASSFFRRVNTEAFF

clone size: few
D gene: TRBD1
V gene: TRBV29-1
J gene: TRBJ1-1
CDR3 DNA: TGCAGCGTTGAACGCCTAGACAGGGCTTCGGAAGCTTTCTTT
CDR3 protein: CSVERLDRASEAFF

clone size: many
D gene: .
V gene: TRBV5-1
J gene: TRBJ2-1
CDR3 DNA: TGCGCCAGCAGCTTGTCGATCCAGTCCTACAATGAGCAGTTCTTC
CDR3 protein: CASSLSIQSYNEQFF

clone size: .
D gene: TRBD2
V gene: TRBV20-1
J gene: TRBJ2-3
CDR3 DNA: TGCAGTGCACGCCGGACCTTCGGGACTAGCGGGAGTTCAGATACGCAGTATTTT
CDR3 protein: CSARRTFGTSGSSDTQYF

clone size: .
D gene: TRBD1
V gene: TRBV12-3/TRBV12-4
J gene: TRBJ1-2
CDR3 DNA: TGTGCCAGCAGTCAGACCTCAGGGGGGCTAAACTATGGCTACACCTTC
CDR3 protein: CASSQTSGGLNYGYTF

clone size: many
D gene: .
V gene: TRBV5-1
J gene: TRBJ1-1
CDR3 DNA: TGTGCCAGCAGCCTTGACAGCTTGAACACTGAAGCTTTCTTT
CDR3 protein: CASSLDSLNTEAFF

clone size: .
D gene: .
V gene: TRBV25-1
J gene: TRBJ1-1
CDR3 DNA: TGTGCCAGCAGTCCACTCCGAGGTGGGGGCCGGGAAAGGACTGAAGCTTTCTTT
CDR3 protein: CASSPLRGGGRERTEAFF

clone size: .
D gene: .
V gene: TRBV5-1
J gene: TRBJ2-7
CDR3 DNA: TGCGCCAGCAGCTCCCGTATGATTCCCTACGAGCAGTACTTC
CDR3 protein: CASSSRMIPYEQYF

clone size: few
D gene: .
V gene: TRBV6-5
J gene: TRBJ1-2
CDR3 DNA: TGTGCCAGCAGTTACTCGGCGCAGAGGGGCGGCTACACCTTC
CDR3 protein: CASSYSAQRGGYTF

clone size: few
D gene: TRBD2
V gene: TRBV2
J gene: TRBJ2-3
CDR3 DNA: TGTGCCAGCTCCAGACAATTAGCGGGGTCGGCAGATACGCAGTATTTT
CDR3 protein: CASSRQLAGSADTQYF

clone size: .
D gene: TRBD2
V gene: TRBV5-1
J gene: TRBJ2-2
CDR3 DNA: TGCGCCAGCAGCTTTCGGGCTAGCGGGAGCGTTATGGCCGGGGAGCTGTTTTTT
CDR3 protein: CASSFRASGSVMAGELFF

clone size: few
D gene: TRBD1
V gene: TRBV20-1
J gene: TRBJ1-1
CDR3 DNA: TGCAGTGCTCATCCCGATCCGAAGACAGGGGGGATAAGGGACACTGAAGCTTTCTTT
CDR3 protein: CSAHPDPKTGGIRDTEAFF

clone size: .
D gene: .
V gene: TRBV3-1
J gene: TRBJ1-5
CDR3 DNA: TGTGCCAGCAGCCACTCGTGGCGCTCGGACGGTAGCAATCAGCCCCAGCATTTT
CDR3 protein: CASSHSWRSDGSNQPQHF

clone size: .
D gene: .
V gene: TRBV7-9
J gene: TRBJ2-7
CDR3 DNA: TGTGCCAGCTCACAGTACCCCGCCTCCTACGAGCAGTACTTC
CDR3 protein: CASSQYPASYEQYF

clone size: .
D gene: .
V gene: TRBV28
J gene: TRBJ1-1
CDR3 DNA: TGTGCCAGCAGTTTTCGGGCTCGGGAAGCTTTCTTT
CDR3 protein: CASSFRAREAFF

clone size: few
D gene: .
V gene: TRBV6-5
J gene: TRBJ1-1
CDR3 DNA: TGTGCCAGCAGTTATCTGGGGAGGGGGGCTGAAGCTTTCTTT
CDR3 protein: CASSYLGRGAEAFF

clone size: .
D gene: TRBD2
V gene: TRBV5-1
J gene: TRBJ2-5
CDR3 DNA: TGCGCCAGCAGCTACGGGACTAGCGGGAGGGATCAAGAGACCCAGTACTTC
CDR3 protein: CASSYGTSGRDQETQYF

clone size: few
D gene: TRBD1
V gene: TRBV5-1
J gene: TRBJ1-4
CDR3 DNA: TGCGCCAGCAGCTACGACAGGGTGGTTGAAAAACTGTTTTTT
CDR3 protein: CASSYDRVVEKLFF

clone size: .
D gene: .
V gene: TRBV6-6
J gene: TRBJ2-7
CDR3 DNA: TGTGCCAGCAGTCCCGGGCGAAACGAGCAGTACTTC
CDR3 protein: CASSPGRNEQYF

clone size: few
D gene: .
V gene: TRBV4-2
J gene: TRBJ2-2
CDR3 DNA: TGTGCCAGCAGCCAAGAGGGAAAGGGCACCGGGGAGCTGTTTTTT
CDR3 protein: CASSQEGKGTGELFF

clone size: few
D gene: .
V gene: TRBV11-2
J gene: TRBJ1-1
CDR3 DNA: TGTGCCAGCAGCTTAGGGAGGTGGAGGACTGAAGCTTTCTTT
CDR3 protein: CASSLGRWRTEAFF

clone size: .
D gene: .
V gene: TRBV15
J gene: TRBJ2-5
CDR3 DNA: TGTGCCACCAGCAGTGTAGACAGCCCGGTCTCCCAGTACTTC
CDR3 protein: CATSSVDSPVSQYF

clone size: many
D gene: TRBD1
V gene: TRBV5-6
J gene: TRBJ1-5
CDR3 DNA: TGTGCCAGCAGCACCCTGGACAGGACCTGGGAGCCCCAGCATTTT
CDR3 protein: CASSTLDRTWEPQHF

clone size: few
D gene: .
V gene: TRBV5-1
J gene: TRBJ2-5
CDR3 DNA: TGCGCCAGCAGCTTGGACGGGTACCAAGAGACCCAGTACTTC
CDR3 protein: CASSLDGYQETQYF

clone size: few
D gene: .
V gene: TRBV30
J gene: TRBJ2-1
CDR3 DNA: TGTGCCTGTAATGAGCAGTTCTTC
CDR3 protein: CACNEQFF

clone size: many
D gene: .
V gene: TRBV7-9
J gene: TRBJ2-3
CDR3 DNA: TGTGCCAGCAGCTATGCCCTAACGGTTAGCACAGATACGCAGTATTTT
CDR3 protein: CASSYALTVSTDTQYF

clone size: few
D gene: TRBD2
V gene: TRBV27
J gene: TRBJ2-5
CDR3 DNA: TGTGCCAGCAGTTGGTATAGCGGGGACCAAGAGACCCAGTACTTC
CDR3 protein: CASSWYSGDQETQYF

clone size: few
D gene: TRBD1
V gene: TRBV10-3
J gene: TRBJ2-5
CDR3 DNA: TGTGCCATCAGTGAGTGGTTGGGACAGGACCAAGAGACCCAGTACTTC
CDR3 protein: CAISEWLGQDQETQYF

clone size: .
D gene: .
V gene: TRBV12-3/TRBV12-4
J gene: TRBJ1-5
CDR3 DNA: TGTGCCAGCAGTTATTCTACGGGAGGGGTGGGTCAGCCCCAGCATTTT
CDR3 protein: CASSYSTGGVGQPQHF

clone size: .
D gene: TRBD1
V gene: TRBV11-3
J gene: TRBJ2-3
CDR3 DNA: TGTGCCAGCAGCCATGGGGGACAGGGGGCATATACGCAGTATTTT
CDR3 protein: CASSHGGQGAYTQYF

clone size: few
D gene: TRBD1
V gene: TRBV27
J gene: TRBJ2-1
CDR3 DNA: TGTGCCAGCACCTCGCGGACAGGGAGCAATGAGCAGTTCTTC
CDR3 protein: CASTSRTGSNEQFF

clone size: .
D gene: .
V gene: TRBV27
J gene: TRBJ2-7
CDR3 DNA: TGTGCCAGCAGTTTTCAGGGGCCCTGGTACGAGCAGTACTTC
CDR3 protein: CASSFQGPWYEQYF

clone size: few
D gene: TRBD1
V gene: TRBV15
J gene: TRBJ2-7
CDR3 DNA: TGTGCCACACGCGGAGGGACAGGGCGTCGCGGGGGTGGCTACGAGCAGTACTTC
CDR3 protein: CATRGGTGRRGGGYEQYF

clone size: .
D gene: TRBD2
V gene: TRBV6-5
J gene: TRBJ2-7
CDR3 DNA: TGTGCCAGCAGAACCCGGCTAGCGGGGACCTACGAGCAGTACTTC
CDR3 protein: CASRTRLAGTYEQYF

clone size: .
D gene: .
V gene: TRBV7-2
J gene: TRBJ2-7
CDR3 DNA: TGTGCCAGCAGCTCTCGGGACCATATGCGCTACGAGCAGTACTTC
CDR3 protein: CASSSRDHMRYEQYF

clone size: many
D gene: .
V gene: TRBV20-1
J gene: TRBJ2-3
CDR3 DNA: TGCAGTGCCATTCTAGGAGATACGCAGTATTTT
CDR3 protein: CSAILGDTQYF

clone size: .
D gene: TRBD1
V gene: TRBV7-2
J gene: TRBJ2-3
CDR3 DNA: TGTGCCAGCAGCACCCGACAGGGAAGCACAGATACGCAGTATTTT
CDR3 protein: CASSTRQGSTDTQYF

clone size: few
D gene: .
V gene: TRBV5-1
J gene: TRBJ2-5
CDR3 DNA: TGCGCCAGCAGCGGGGGGACGGAGACCCAGTACTTC
CDR3 protein: CASSGGTETQYF

clone size: .
D gene: TRBD1
V gene: TRBV27
J gene: TRBJ1-6
CDR3 DNA: TGTGCCAGTTCCCGGGACAGGATATTTGACCAAAATTCACCCCTCCACTTT
CDR3 protein: CASSRDRIFDQNSPLHF

clone size: .
D gene: .
V gene: TRBV7-3
J gene: TRBJ2-2
CDR3 DNA: TGTGCCAGCAGCTTAACGGCACAGGAGTCGAACACCGGGGAGCTGTTTTTT
CDR3 protein: CASSLTAQESNTGELFF

clone size: few
D gene: TRBD2
V gene: TRBV20-1
J gene: TRBJ2-1
CDR3 DNA: TGCAGTGCTAGAGGGCGGGGTCCCACGCTAGCGGGAGTTATCAATGAGCAGTTCTTC
CDR3 protein: CSARGRGPTLAGVINEQFF

clone size: .
D gene: .
V gene: TRBV6-1
J gene: TRBJ2-2
CDR3 DNA: TGTGCCAGCAGTGAAGCGGAGGGGCCGTATCAGACCGGGGAGCTGTTTTTT
CDR3 protein: CASSEAEGPYQTGELFF

clone size: .
D gene: TRBD2
V gene: TRBV7-9
J gene: TRBJ2-3
CDR3 DNA: TGTGCCAGCAGCTTAGGCGCGGGAGGGCCCAATCCGCAGTATTTT
CDR3 protein: CASSLGAGGPNPQYF

clone size: .
D gene: TRBD1
V gene: TRBV6-2/TRBV6-3
J gene: TRBJ2-1
CDR3 DNA: TGTGCCAGCATTCCGACAGGGAGAGGTCAAAATGAGCAGTTCTTC
CDR3 protein: CASIPTGRGQNEQFF

clone size: few
D gene: TRBD1
V gene: TRBV7-9
J gene: TRBJ2-7
CDR3 DNA: TGTGCCAGCAGCGCAGGACAGGGCCACTCCTACGAGCAGTACTTC
CDR3 protein: CASSAGQGHSYEQYF

clone size: few
D gene: .
V gene: TRBV12-3/TRBV12-4
J gene: TRBJ2-5
CDR3 DNA: TGTGCCAGCAGTTCGGGTTTAACACAAGAGACCCAGTACTTC
CDR3 protein: CASSSGLTQETQYF

clone size: .
D gene: .
V gene: TRBV20-1
J gene: TRBJ1-4
CDR3 DNA: TGCAGTGCTCCCCTGGGGGCCTTGAGTGAAAAACTGTTTTTT
CDR3 protein: CSAPLGALSEKLFF

clone size: few
D gene: .
V gene: TRBV5-1
J gene: TRBJ1-2
CDR3 DNA: TGCGCCAGCAGCTTGGCCCCAGTAGGTGCCTATGGCTACACCTTC
CDR3 protein: CASSLAPVGAYGYTF